This record concerns one T cell receptor beta chain sequence. Documented time point: patch test 1, 2 weeks after DPC sensitization. Treatment meaning: therapeutic diphenylcyclopropenone sensitization with weekly scalp DPC. The entry originates in a study of human T cells and chemical hapten exposure. The CDR3 has 13 amino acids. Germline V gene lookup returns CDR1 SGHAT and CDR2 FQNNGV. V was shortened by 1 base and J by 9 bases, with 13 bases between the two germline ends. Via MiXCR, TCRdb re-called the RACE reads, giving one row per CDR3 protein. The repertoire has roughly 120,000 distinct CDR3 sequences, about 12% of them found once; the top ten carry 1.1% to 1.5%.

The TCR comes from a woman aged 45-65 years with alopecia areata. Some clones in this sample may be carry-over from other donors' samples. The sequencing used whole blood, collected in connection with sensitization to the hapten diphenylcyclopropenone (DPC). The rearrangement uses TRBV11-2 and TRBJ2-7, with D perhaps matching TRBD1 or TRBD2 (5 bases each). CDR3 DNA: TGTGCCAGCAGCTTAGGTGTCGGGGCTGGGCAGTACTTC. Encoded protein: CASSLGVGAGQYF.